This TCR beta chain was sequenced in a study of T cell changes during pregnancy in multiple sclerosis. There are a few counts of this clone. Clones were sequenced by immunoSEQ multiplex PCR, and TCRdb holds only the in-frame ones, with some missing. The sample comprises roughly 72,000 clones, approximately 93% of which are singletons, and less than 0.15% rests with the top ten. The receptor was isolated from a female donor with multiple sclerosis, enrolled in a pregnancy study. Specimen: CD4+ T cells from peripheral blood mononuclear cells, collected after pregnancy.

The CDR3 loop reads CASSTGTGAAQPQHF. In DNA form, the CDR3 reads TGTGCCAGTAGTACGGGGACAGGGGCGGCTCAGCCCCAGCATTTT. The chain employs TRBV19 and TRBJ1-5; 10 nucleotides align to TRBD1. The length of the CDR3 is 15 residues. CDR1 is LNHDA, CDR2 SQIVND, per germline (reference sequence). J lost 6 bases, V lost 4 bases, and 6 bases had no gene match.